These 16 T cell receptor beta chains originate from one sample sequenced in a study of prognosis after radiotherapy for stage I lung cancer. It was by two-round multiplex PCR that TCR beta CDR3 was amplified from genomic DNA. Round-one PCR had primers specific to each TRBV and TRBJ gene. TCRdb re-called the multiplex PCR reads through MiXCR, storing one row per CDR3 protein. This sample has almost 20,000 distinct CDR3 sequences, with roughly 26% found just once. Here the sequenced sample was PBMCs, taken before or after stereotactic body radiation therapy (not recorded which). The receptor source for this set is a donor over 45 with non-small cell lung cancer.

This clonotype was seen at least ten times. This rearrangement joins TRBV2 to TRBJ2-7; 9 nucleotides agree with TRBD2. Looked up from germline, CDR1 is SNHLY and CDR2 is FYNNEI. CDR3 length equals 15 residues. V was clipped by 4 bases and J by 6 bases; unmatched bases: 10. The CDR3 nucleotides are TGTGCCAGCAGTGGAGAGCGGGAGGCGTGGATCGAGCAGTACTTC. It yields the protein CASSGEREAWIEQYF.

Many counts were recorded for this clonotype. The rearrangement joins TRBV5-1 to TRBJ2-5; the D is unclear. The CDR3 extends over 13 amino acids. Deletions cut 1 base from V and 5 bases from J, with 9 bases between. Looked up from germline, CDR1 is SGHRS and CDR2 is YFSETQ. This CDR3 is CASSLPGWETQYF. CDR3 sequence (DNA): TGCGCCAGCAGCTTGCCCGGTTGGGAGACCCAGTACTTC.

Turning to this clonotype: It differs at one base from a far larger clone, so likely a read error. The V call is TRBV12-3 or TRBV12-4, the J call TRBJ2-1; 10 bases fit TRBD2. The CDR3 totals 18 residues. With 6 bases clipped from V and 6 bases from J, the junction kept 17 bases outside the gene matches. The CDR3 here is CASSPRTSGDHIFNEQFF. The CDR3 coding sequence is TGTGCCAGCAGCCCACGGACTAGCGGTGACCATATATTCAATGAGCAGTTCTTC.

This clonotype was found many times. The rearrangement uses TRBV12-5 and TRBJ1-5; 8 nucleotides agree with TRBD1. V was pared by 0 bases and J by 4 bases, with 8 bases of the junction left unmatched. The germline CDR1 and CDR2 sequences are LGHNT and FRNRAP. This CDR3 comprises 17 residues. CDR3 nucleotides: TGTGCTAGTGGTTTGGTAGTGGCGGGACAGGTAAATCAGCCCCAGCATTTT. Its translation: CASGLVVAGQVNQPQHF.

The rearrangement uses TRBV6-2 or TRBV6-3 and TRBJ1-5; the D gene is possibly TRBD1 (5 bases). This CDR3 has 14 residues. Germline V gives CDR1 MNHEY, CDR2 SVGEGT. V lost 5 bases to trimming and J lost 11 bases, with 19 bases between them. CDR3 bases: TGTGCCAGCAGTGTGATAGGGGAAGGCCAGACCCAGCATTTT. This sequence encodes CASSVIGEGQTQHF.

The sample holds one count of this clonotype. One end of the junction varies from germline; a read error may be responsible. V and J are TRBV18 and TRBJ1-1; D might be TRBD1 (5 bases). This CDR3 comprises 16 residues. Per germline, CDR1 KGHSH and CDR2 LQKENI. The chain's CDR3 is CASSPPTGMMATEALF. CDR3 nucleotide sequence: TGTGCCAGCTCACCCCCCACAGGAATGATGGCCACTGAAGCCCTCTTT. Looking up the rest from reference TRBV18 and TRBJ1-1 gives the full variable domain: NAGVMQNPRHLVRRRGQEARLRCSPMKGHSHVYWYRQLPEEGLKFMVYLQKENIIDESGMPKERFSAEFPKEGPSILRIQQVVRGDSAAYFCASSPPTGMMATEALFGQGTRLTVV.

This clonotype was recorded at least ten times. V gene TRBV28 combines with J gene TRBJ1-5; D call uncertain. The CDR3 is 14 residues long. Germline assignment: CDR1 MDHEN and CDR2 SYDVKM. Between the trimmed V and J ends, which lost 2 bases and 1 base, there was a span of 6 bases. The CDR3 DNA reads TGTGCCAGCAGTTTACTACAGAGCAATCAGCCCCAGCATTTT. Protein: CASSLLQSNQPQHF.

This clonotype was seen at least ten times. The V call is TRBV6-2 or TRBV6-3, the J call TRBJ2-2; D may be TRBD2 (5 bases). CDR3 length equals 13 residues. The germline V gene has CDR1 MNHEY and CDR2 SVGEGT. Trimming took 5 bases from V and 7 from J, leaving 11 bases between them. The CDR3, as DNA: TGTGCCAGCAGTCCCGACTATCACGGGGAGCTGTTTTTT. The encoded protein is CASSPDYHGELFF.

Relative to its sample, this clonotype is medium-sized. The J gene is TRBJ1-5, the V gene TRBV11-2; D is uncertain. Trimming pared 4 bases from V and 3 bases from J, leaving 7 bases between. This CDR3 has 13 residues. CDR1 and CDR2 from the germline V gene are SGHAT and FQNNGV. This CDR3 is CASSSDTNQPQHF. The CDR3 DNA reads TGTGCCAGCAGCTCTGACACCAATCAGCCCCAGCATTTT.

This clonotype was observed at least ten times. The chain couples TRBV5-1 to TRBJ2-2; 7 bases are shared with TRBD2. The germline gives CDR1 SGHRS, CDR2 YFSETQ. The CDR3 extends over 16 amino acids. With 4 bases clipped from V and 4 bases from J, the junction kept 10 bases outside the gene matches. DNA of the CDR3: TGCGCCAGCAGCCAAAGCGCTAGCGGAGCCACCGGGGAGCTGTTTTTT. Translating gives CASSQSASGATGELFF.

Turning to this clonotype: This likely came from a read error, as a far larger clone is one base away. The chain uses TRBV6-6 and TRBJ1-5, with 9 bases aligning to TRBD1. V lost 0 bases to trimming and J lost 8 bases; unmatched junction nucleotides: 11. Germline CDR1 reads MNHNY; CDR2 reads SVGAGI (reference sequence). This CDR3 spans 17 amino acids. This CDR3 is CASSYSGGQGQDEPQHF. CDR3 in DNA: TGTGCCAGCAGTTACTCGGGGGGACAGGGCCAGGATGAGCCCCAGCATTTT.

This clonotype occurred many times. V and J are TRBV5-1 and TRBJ2-3; 9 nucleotides align to TRBD1. The V gene's germline CDR1 is SGHRS and CDR2 YFSETQ. The CDR3 consists of 15 residues. Trimming removed 4 bases from V and 4 bases from J; junction bases left unmatched: 7. DNA for the CDR3: TGCGCCAGCAGCAACGGACAGGGGTACGCAGATACGCAGTATTTT. Its protein is CASSNGQGYADTQYF.

This clonotype was observed many times. V usage is TRBV6-2 or TRBV6-3 and J usage is TRBJ2-7; TRBD2 matches 11 bases. With 6 bases clipped from V and 0 bases from J, the junction kept 4 bases outside the gene matches. The CDR3 runs to 15 residues. Germline V gene data show CDR1 as MNHEY and CDR2 as SVGEGT. The CDR3 DNA sequence: TGTGCCAGCAGCGAAACTAGCGGGAGCTCCTACGAGCAGTACTTC. Amino acids: CASSETSGSSYEQYF.

This clonotype was observed many times. The V call is TRBV11-2, the J call TRBJ2-2; a weak D match, TRBD2 (6 bases). Germline values: CDR1 SGHAT, CDR2 FQNNGV. Trimming took off 0 bases at V and 5 bases at J, with 10 bases between the two ends. The length of the CDR3 is 15 residues. This chain's CDR3 is CASSLERGTTGELFF. The CDR3 bases are TGTGCCAGCAGCTTAGAACGGGGGACGACCGGGGAGCTGTTTTTT.

The V gene is TRBV28, the J gene TRBJ1-2; TRBD1 might be the D (5 bases). CDR1 and CDR2 from the germline V gene are MDHEN and SYDVKM. V shed 5 bases and J shed 6 bases, with 16 bases lying between them. This CDR3 contains 14 residues. The CDR3 loop is CASSEDGWGDGYTF. The CDR3, as DNA: TGTGCCAGCAGTGAAGACGGGTGGGGGGATGGCTACACCTTC.

About this clonotype: At one boundary the junction diverges from the germline segment, which might be a read error. The V and J genes are TRBV6-2 or TRBV6-3 and TRBJ2-7; TRBD1 or TRBD2 may be the D gene (5 bases each). Germline V lookup: CDR1 MNHEY, CDR2 SVGEGT. The CDR3 is 13 amino acids. The CDR3 DNA is TGTGCCAGCAGTCACGGGGCTGGCGGCGAGCAGTCCTTC. This encodes CASSHGAGGEQSF.